The clone carrying this TCR beta chain has at least ten counts. The CDR3 covers 13 residues. Trimming took off 1 base at V and 4 bases at J, with 7 bases between the two ends. CDR1 and CDR2 from the germline V gene are MNHEY and SMNVEV (reference sequence). Uncontrolled infection, other autoimmune disease, pregnancy or lactation excluded patients. For the diagnoses, clinical symptoms, serum thyroxine and TRAb, thyroid ultrasound and orbital computed tomography were used. This sample holds PBMCs from 10 ml fresh peripheral blood. The sample originates from a study of T cells in Graves' hyperthyroidism and ophthalmopathy. Study at large: Peripheral blood was taken when the disease was first diagnosed, before any treatment began.

The investigators amplified TCR beta CDR3 regions from RNA transcripts. The HTBI primer set was used in a first-round RT-PCR of the TCR CDR3. TCRdb independently ran MiXCR on the multiplex PCR reads; one entry per CDR3 protein. The data hold 340,000 or so distinct CDR3 sequences, with about 20% observed a single time. The chain uses TRBV27 and TRBJ2-5; D is uncertain. The sequence was obtained from a woman aged 45-59 years with Graves' hyperthyroidism. The sequenced sample consisted of blood. The CDR3 coding sequence is TGTGCCAGCAGTTTATTTATCGGAGAGACCCAGTACTTC. As protein: CASSLFIGETQYF.